This T cell receptor (beta chain) was recorded in a study of CD8+ T cells in alopecia areata (dated by TCRdb to 2017 to 2018). For the study in its entirety: Treated patients were enrolled in an open-label pilot trial of oral tofacitinib at 5 to 10 mg twice daily for moderate-to-severe alopecia areata. The study used high-throughput TCRbeta sequencing to examine T cell clonal expansion in alopecia areata, in both the C3H/HeJ mouse model and human patients. For the treated patients, the SALT score, which quantifies what percentage of scalp surface area is affected, served as the measure of disease severity. RNA was obtained with the PAXgene miRNA kit for fixed scalp, the miRNeasy kit for PBMCs, and the RNeasy kit for mouse skin. Human TCRbeta sequencing covered scalp tissue and sorted CD4+ and CD8+ peripheral blood T cells from patchy and totalis/universalis alopecia areata patients and healthy controls. Scalp clonality was compared among normal scalp (n=4), patchy alopecia areata scalp (n=8), and alopecia totalis/universalis scalp (n=8). Patients on tofacitinib were biopsied at baseline and after 4 and 24 weeks of treatment, and several of the patients also had a later scalp biopsy. immunoSEQ multiplex PCR using 35 Vbeta forward primers and 13 Jbeta reverse primers was used to amplify TCRbeta CDR3 regions. Tofacitinib was administered for 6 to 18 months, and 6 months of follow-up off drug were then conducted to assess delayed response and recurrence. Paper-wide results and their limitations: Because the treated cohort was small and had just a single nonresponder, larger studies are needed to establish links between baseline CD8+ expansion and response. Shared TCR sequences between patients were less evident than in mice, which may be partly attributable to HLA diversity in the patient population. Scalp TCR repertoire analysis is complicated because resident alphabeta T cells in normal human skin are also sequenced, whereas mouse skin is dominated by gammadelta T cells. During tofacitinib treatment, many expanded lesional clones remained in scalp and blood, and this persistence may partly explain relapse after treatment is stopped. Compared with normal scalp, lesional scalp had higher clonality and more expanded CD8+ clones, particularly in alopecia totalis/universalis, a pattern that suggests antigenic drive. Tofacitinib significantly lowered scalp clonality and the number of expanded CD8+ clones among the top 100 scalp clones.

What this sample's time point label stands for: 24 weeks on oral tofacitinib. Per the publication, the treatment or condition label means: oral pan-JAK inhibitor, 5-10 mg twice daily. From alopecia areata patients, peripheral blood was collected along with lesional scalp punch biopsies. PBMCs were separated by density centrifugation and stained for CD3, CD4 and CD8, after which CD4+ and CD8+ T cells were sorted on a FACSAria. Note on this clone: The antigen it recognizes is unknown. No base-level quality is on record; no much larger clone is a single base apart.

The library was made by the immunoSEQ multiplex PCR assay. To provide template for TCR sequencing, every sample had RNA extracted and reverse transcribed into cDNA. First-strand cDNA was synthesized with SuperScript III using a 2:1 mix of oligo-dT and random hexamers. Amplification bias was assessed with a synthetic immune receptor repertoire, and residual bias was removed computationally. As for the authors' bioinformatics: Raw reads were preprocessed for error removal, and CDR3 was defined according to IMGT conventions as running from the conserved cysteine to phenylalanine. To get clonality, Shannon entropy was normalized by log2 of the number of productive unique TCRs and the result was subtracted from 1. CD4 or CD8 identity of scalp clones was inferred by cross-referencing scalp TCRbeta sequences with sorted blood CD4 and CD8 repertoires. The table was pulled from immuneACCESS by TCRdb, which kept in-frame rearrangements only. Such tables lose some clones; where checked, under half of the loss comes from unresolved V genes, and the rest has no known cause. V, J and clone size are taken as reported in that table, and D and trimming were inferred from the DNA itself. For this sample the table gives 180,000 or so clones, of which over 45% were detected only once. The ten largest clones take up 4.5% to 6% of the sample.

V ends up 6 bases short and J 6 bases short, with an unmatched junction base count of 6. The germline V gene encodes CDR1 SQVTM and CDR2 ANQGSEA. CDR3 length: 12 amino acids, cysteine to phenylalanine. Only the CDR3 region is kept as DNA, spanning 36 bases read in frame from base 1. This TCR derives from a human donor with alopecia areata. The specimen was CD4+ T cells sorted from blood, collected at week 24, from a patient treated with tofacitinib. The chain is made from TRBV29-1 and TRBJ1-2, with 8 bases aligning to TRBD1. The DNA sequence is as follows: TGCAGCGTAACGACAGGGGAACATGGCTACACCTTC. Its product reads: CSVTTGEHGYTF.